The entry below gives a single T cell receptor (beta chain) sequence along with its context. This clonotype came up many times. Its antigen target is currently unknown. Base qualities are not recorded, but no much larger clone differs from it by a single base. This entry comes from a study of CD8 T cells in ankylosing spondylitis (dated by TCRdb to between 2016 and 2019). Background on the whole study: T cell receptor beta repertoires were profiled in healthy donors and ankylosing spondylitis patients so that disease-linked TCR variants could be found. In total, the full study cohort was made up of approximately 99 healthy donors and about two dozen ankylosing spondylitis patients. Peripheral blood samples were taken, and synovial fluid was additionally collected from ankylosing spondylitis patients. Study-wide conclusions, independent of this receptor: A TCR beta motif of several highly homologous amino acid variants appeared characteristic of blood from ankylosing spondylitis patients. The disease-linked clones showed a CD8+ phenotype and occurred at relatively low frequencies in peripheral blood. Some TCR beta motif variants had previously been reported in synovial fluid and blood of reactive arthritis patients, which suggested common disease-initiation mechanisms. According to the report, matched synovial fluid samples from ankylosing spondylitis patients were significantly enriched for the disease-linked clones.

Sequencing was performed on an Illumina HiSeq 2500. Quantitative 5'-RACE with molecular barcodes was used to prepare TCR beta libraries. The study's own analysis went as follows. A new computational method, built on a probabilistic model of VDJ rearrangement, was used to identify disease-linked TCR variants. The public reads were reanalyzed by TCRdb: fastp trimming at Q25, MiXCR alignment, in-frame beta chains only. Identical CDR3 proteins give one entry, which carries the most common genes and DNA. The V and J calls come from TCRdb's annotation, not from the publication. This sample comprises about 510,000 distinct CDR3 sequences, roughly 5.3% of them detected only once. Of the sample, 3% to 4.5% is held by the ten largest clones. Inclusive of the bounding cysteine and phenylalanine, the CDR3 is 15 residues long. The DNA shown is the 45-base CDR3, in frame from base 1. The junction shows trimming of 0 bases on V and 8 bases on J, plus 14 bases between the germline ends. From the germline V gene, CDR1 is SGHRS and CDR2 is YFSETQ.

The rearranged chain carries TRBV5-1 and TRBJ1-4, with the D gene not clear enough to name. The TCR originated in a male donor with ankylosing spondylitis. The sequenced sample was blood, either unsorted or a sorted T cell fraction (not recorded which). The nucleotide sequence reads TGCGCCAGCAGCTTGGCCCCAGCCTCGGGGGAAAAACTGTTTTTT. This translates into CASSLAPASGEKLFF.